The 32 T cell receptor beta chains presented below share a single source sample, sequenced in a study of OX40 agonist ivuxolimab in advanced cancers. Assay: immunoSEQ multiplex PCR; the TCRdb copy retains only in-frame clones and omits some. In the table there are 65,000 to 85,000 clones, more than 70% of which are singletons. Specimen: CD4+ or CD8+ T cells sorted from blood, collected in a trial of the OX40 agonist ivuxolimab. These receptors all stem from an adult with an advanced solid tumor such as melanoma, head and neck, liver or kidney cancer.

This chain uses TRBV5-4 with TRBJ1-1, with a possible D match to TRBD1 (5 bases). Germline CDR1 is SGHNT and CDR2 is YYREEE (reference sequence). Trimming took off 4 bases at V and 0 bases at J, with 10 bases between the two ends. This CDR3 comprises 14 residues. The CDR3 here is CASSPDILNTEAFF. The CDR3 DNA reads TGTGCCAGCAGCCCGGACATTCTGAACACTGAAGCTTTCTTT.

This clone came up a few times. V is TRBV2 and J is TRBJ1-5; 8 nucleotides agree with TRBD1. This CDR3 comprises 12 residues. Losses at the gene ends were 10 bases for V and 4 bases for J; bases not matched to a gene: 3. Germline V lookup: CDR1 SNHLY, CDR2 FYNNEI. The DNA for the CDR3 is TGTGCCACCGGACAGGGTAATCAGCCCCAGCATTTT. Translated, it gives CATGQGNQPQHF.

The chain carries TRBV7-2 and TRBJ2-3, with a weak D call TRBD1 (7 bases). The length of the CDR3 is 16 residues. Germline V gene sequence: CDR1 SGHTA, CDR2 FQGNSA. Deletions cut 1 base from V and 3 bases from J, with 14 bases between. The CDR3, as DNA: TGTGCCAGCAGCTTAGGGAGGGGGCGAAATACAGATACGCAGTATTTT. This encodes CASSLGRGRNTDTQYF.

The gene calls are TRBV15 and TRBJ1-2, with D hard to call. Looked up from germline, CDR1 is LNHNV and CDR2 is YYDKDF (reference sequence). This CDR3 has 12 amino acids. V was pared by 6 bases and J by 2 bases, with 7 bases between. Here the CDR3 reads CATSFGNYGYTF. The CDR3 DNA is TGTGCCACCAGTTTCGGAAACTATGGCTACACCTTC.

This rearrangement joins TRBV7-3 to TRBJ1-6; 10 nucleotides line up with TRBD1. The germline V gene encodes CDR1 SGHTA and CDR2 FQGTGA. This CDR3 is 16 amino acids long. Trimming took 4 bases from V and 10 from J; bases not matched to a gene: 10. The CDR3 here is CASSSGQGPLRSPLHF. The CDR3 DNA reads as TGTGCCAGCAGCTCGGGACAGGGGCCCCTTAGGTCACCCCTCCACTTT.

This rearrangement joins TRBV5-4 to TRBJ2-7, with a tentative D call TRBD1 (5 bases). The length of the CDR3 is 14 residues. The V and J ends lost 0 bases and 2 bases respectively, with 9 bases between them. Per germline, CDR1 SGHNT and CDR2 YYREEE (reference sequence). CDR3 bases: TGTGCCAGCAGCTTGGGGGGCGTCCCCTACGAGCAGTACTTC. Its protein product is CASSLGGVPYEQYF.

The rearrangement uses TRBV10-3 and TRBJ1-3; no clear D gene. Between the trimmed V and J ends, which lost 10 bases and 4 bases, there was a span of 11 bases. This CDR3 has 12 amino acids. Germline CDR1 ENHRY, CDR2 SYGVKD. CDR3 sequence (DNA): TGTGCCACAGCGACGCCGGGAAACACCATATATTTT. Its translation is CATATPGNTIYF.

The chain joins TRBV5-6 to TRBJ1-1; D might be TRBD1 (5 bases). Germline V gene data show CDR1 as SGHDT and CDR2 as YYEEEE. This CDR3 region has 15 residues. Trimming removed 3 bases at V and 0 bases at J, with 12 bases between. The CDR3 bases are TGTGCCAGCAGCTCAGGGTCCCCCATGAACACTGAAGCTTTCTTT. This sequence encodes CASSSGSPMNTEAFF. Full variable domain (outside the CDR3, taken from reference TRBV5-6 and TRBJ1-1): DAGVTQSPTHLIKTRGQQVTLRCSPKSGHDTVSWYQQALGQGPQFIFQYYEEEERQRGNFPDRFSGHQFPNYSSELNVNALLLGDSALYLCASSSGSPMNTEAFFGQGTRLTVV.

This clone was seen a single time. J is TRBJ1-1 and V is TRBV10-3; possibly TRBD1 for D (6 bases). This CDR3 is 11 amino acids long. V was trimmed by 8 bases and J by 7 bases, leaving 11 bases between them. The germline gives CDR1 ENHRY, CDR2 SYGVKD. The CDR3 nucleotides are TGTGCCATCGTCGGACAGAATGAAGCTTTCTTT. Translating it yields CAIVGQNEAFF.

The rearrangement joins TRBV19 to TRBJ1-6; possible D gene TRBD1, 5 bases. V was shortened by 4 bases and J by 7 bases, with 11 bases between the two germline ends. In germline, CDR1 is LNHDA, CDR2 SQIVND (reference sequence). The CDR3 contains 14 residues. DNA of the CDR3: TGTGCCAGTAGTACGGGACCGAACAATTCACCCCTCCACTTT. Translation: CASSTGPNNSPLHF.

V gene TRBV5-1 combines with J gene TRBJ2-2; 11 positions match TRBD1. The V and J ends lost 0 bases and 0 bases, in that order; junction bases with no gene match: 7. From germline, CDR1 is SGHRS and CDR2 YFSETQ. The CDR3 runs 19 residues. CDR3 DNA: TGCGCCAGCAGCTTGGGCGGACAGGGGGCAGGGACGAACACCGGGGAGCTGTTTTTT. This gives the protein CASSLGGQGAGTNTGELFF.

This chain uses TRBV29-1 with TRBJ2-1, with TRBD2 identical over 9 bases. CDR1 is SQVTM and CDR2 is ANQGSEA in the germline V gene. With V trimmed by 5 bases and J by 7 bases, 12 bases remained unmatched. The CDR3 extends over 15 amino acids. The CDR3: CSVMGAGGQMNEQFF. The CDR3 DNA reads TGCAGCGTTATGGGAGCGGGGGGCCAGATGAATGAGCAGTTCTTC.

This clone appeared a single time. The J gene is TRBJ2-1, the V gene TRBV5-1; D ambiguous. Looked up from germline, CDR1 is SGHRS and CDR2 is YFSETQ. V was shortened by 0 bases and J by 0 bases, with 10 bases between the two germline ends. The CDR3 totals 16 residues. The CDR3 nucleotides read TGCGCCAGCAGCTTGGGACTCGCCAGCTCCTACAATGAGCAGTTCTTC. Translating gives CASSLGLASSYNEQFF.

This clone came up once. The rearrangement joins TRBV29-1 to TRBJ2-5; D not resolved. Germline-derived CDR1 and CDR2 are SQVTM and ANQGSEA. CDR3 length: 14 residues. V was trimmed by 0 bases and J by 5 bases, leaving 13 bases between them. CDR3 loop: CSVEDFYPGETQYF. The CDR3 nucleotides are TGCAGCGTTGAAGATTTTTACCCCGGGGAGACCCAGTACTTC.

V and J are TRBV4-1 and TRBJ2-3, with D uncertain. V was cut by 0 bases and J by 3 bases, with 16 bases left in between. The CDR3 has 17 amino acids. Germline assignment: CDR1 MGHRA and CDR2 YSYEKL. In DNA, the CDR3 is TGCGCCAGCAGCCAAGATCCTCCATCAACGGTGACAGATACGCAGTATTTT. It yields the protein CASSQDPPSTVTDTQYF.

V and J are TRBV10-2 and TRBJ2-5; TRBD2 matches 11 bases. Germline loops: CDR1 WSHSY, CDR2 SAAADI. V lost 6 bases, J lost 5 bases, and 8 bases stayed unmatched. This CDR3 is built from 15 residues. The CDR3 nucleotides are TGCGCCAGCAGAGGAGTTAGCGGGGGGGCCGAGACCCAGTACTTC. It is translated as CASRGVSGGAETQYF.

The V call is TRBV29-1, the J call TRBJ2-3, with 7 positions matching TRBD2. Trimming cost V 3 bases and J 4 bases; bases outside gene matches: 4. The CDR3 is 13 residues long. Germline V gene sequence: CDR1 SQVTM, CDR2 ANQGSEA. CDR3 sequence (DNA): TGCAGCGTTGAGGGAGGGTCCCCAGATACGCAGTATTTT. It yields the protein CSVEGGSPDTQYF.

The CDR3 region is CASAGQGHYGYTF. The CDR3 DNA sequence: TGTGCCAGCGCGGGACAGGGGCACTATGGCTACACCTTC. The gene calls are TRBV5-6 and TRBJ1-2; TRBD1 agrees at 10 bases. V was clipped by 7 bases and J by 3 bases; unmatched bases: 3. This CDR3 contains 13 residues. CDR1 and CDR2 from the germline V gene are SGHDT and YYEEEE. Supplemented by reference TRBV5-6 and TRBJ1-2, the full variable domain reads DAGVTQSPTHLIKTRGQQVTLRCSPKSGHDTVSWYQQALGQGPQFIFQYYEEEERQRGNFPDRFSGHQFPNYSSELNVNALLLGDSALYLCASAGQGHYGYTFGSGTRLTVV.

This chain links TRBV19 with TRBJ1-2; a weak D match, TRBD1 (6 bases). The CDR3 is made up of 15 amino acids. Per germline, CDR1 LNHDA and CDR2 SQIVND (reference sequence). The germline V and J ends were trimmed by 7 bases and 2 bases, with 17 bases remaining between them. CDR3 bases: TGTGCCAGTACTCCTACAGGGTTTACGAACTATGGCTACACCTTC. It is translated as CASTPTGFTNYGYTF.

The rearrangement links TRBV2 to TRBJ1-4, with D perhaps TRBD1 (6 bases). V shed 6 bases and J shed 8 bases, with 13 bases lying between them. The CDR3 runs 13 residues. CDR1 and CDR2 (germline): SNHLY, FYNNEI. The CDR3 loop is CASRDQGKEKLFF. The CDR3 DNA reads TGTGCCAGCAGGGACCAGGGGAAGGAAAAACTGTTTTTT.

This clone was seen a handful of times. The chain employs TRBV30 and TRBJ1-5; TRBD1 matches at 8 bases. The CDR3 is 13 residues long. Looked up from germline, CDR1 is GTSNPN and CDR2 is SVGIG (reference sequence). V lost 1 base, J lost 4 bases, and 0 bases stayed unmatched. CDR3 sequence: CAWSGQGNQPQHF. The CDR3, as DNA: TGTGCCTGGAGTGGACAGGGGAATCAGCCCCAGCATTTT.

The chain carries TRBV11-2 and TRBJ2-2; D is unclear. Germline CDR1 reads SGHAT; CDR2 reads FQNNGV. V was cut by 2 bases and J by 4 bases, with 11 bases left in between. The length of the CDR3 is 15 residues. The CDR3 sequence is CASSLPLYSTGELFF. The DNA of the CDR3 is TGTGCCAGCAGCTTACCCTTGTATTCCACCGGGGAGCTGTTTTTT.

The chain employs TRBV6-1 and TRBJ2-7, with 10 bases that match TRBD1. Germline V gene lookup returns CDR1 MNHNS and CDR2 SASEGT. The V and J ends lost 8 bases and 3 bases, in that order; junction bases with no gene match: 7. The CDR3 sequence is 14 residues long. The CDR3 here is CASGRTGGLYEQYF. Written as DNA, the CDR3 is TGTGCCAGCGGCCGGACAGGGGGACTCTACGAGCAGTACTTC.

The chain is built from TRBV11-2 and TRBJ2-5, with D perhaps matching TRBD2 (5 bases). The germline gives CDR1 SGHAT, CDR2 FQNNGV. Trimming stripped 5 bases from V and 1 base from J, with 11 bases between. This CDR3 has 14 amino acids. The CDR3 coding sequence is TGTGCCAGCAGCGAACTAGGACTCCAAGAGACCCAGTACTTC. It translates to CASSELGLQETQYF. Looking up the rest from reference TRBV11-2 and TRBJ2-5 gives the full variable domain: EAGVAQSPRYKIIEKRQSVAFWCNPISGHATLYWYQQILGQGPKLLIQFQNNGVVDDSQLPKDRFSAERLKGVDSTLKIQPAKLEDSAVYLCASSELGLQETQYFGPGTRLLVL.

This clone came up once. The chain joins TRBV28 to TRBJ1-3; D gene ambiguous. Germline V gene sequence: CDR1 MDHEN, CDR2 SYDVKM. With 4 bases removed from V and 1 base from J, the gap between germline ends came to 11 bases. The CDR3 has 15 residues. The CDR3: CASSYGQLSGNTIYF. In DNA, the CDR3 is TGTGCCAGCAGTTACGGTCAACTATCTGGAAACACCATATATTTT.

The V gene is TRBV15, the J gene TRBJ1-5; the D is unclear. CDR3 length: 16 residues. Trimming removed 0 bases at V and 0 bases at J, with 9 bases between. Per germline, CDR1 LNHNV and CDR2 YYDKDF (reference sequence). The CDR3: CATSRDGTTSNQPQHF. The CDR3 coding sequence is TGTGCCACCAGCAGAGATGGCACAACTAGCAATCAGCCCCAGCATTTT.

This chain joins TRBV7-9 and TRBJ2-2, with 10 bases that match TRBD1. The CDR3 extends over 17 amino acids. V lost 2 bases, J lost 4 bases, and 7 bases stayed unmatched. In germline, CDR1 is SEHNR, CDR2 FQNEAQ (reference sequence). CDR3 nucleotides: TGTGCCAGCAGCTTAAGAGGGACAGGGGAGCGCACCGGGGAGCTGTTTTTT. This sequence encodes CASSLRGTGERTGELFF. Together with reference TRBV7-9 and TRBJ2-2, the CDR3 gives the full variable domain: DTGVSQNPRHKITKRGQNVTFRCDPISEHNRLYWYRQTLGQGPEFLTYFQNEAQLEKSRLLSDRFSAERPKGSFSTLEIQRTEQGDSAMYLCASSLRGTGERTGELFFGEGSRLTVL.

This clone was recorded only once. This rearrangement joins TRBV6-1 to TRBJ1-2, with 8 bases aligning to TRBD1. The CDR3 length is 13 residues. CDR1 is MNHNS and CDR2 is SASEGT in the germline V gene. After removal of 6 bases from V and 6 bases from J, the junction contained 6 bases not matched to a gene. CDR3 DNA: TGTGCCAGCAGAAAACAGGGGGAGAATGGCTACACCTTC. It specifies CASRKQGENGYTF.

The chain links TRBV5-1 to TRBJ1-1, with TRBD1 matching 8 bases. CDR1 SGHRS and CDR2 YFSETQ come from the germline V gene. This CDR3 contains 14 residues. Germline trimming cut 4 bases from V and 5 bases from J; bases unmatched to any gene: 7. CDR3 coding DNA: TGCGCCAGCAGCAAAGGACAGGGTAGGACTGAAGCTTTCTTT. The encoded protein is CASSKGQGRTEAFF.

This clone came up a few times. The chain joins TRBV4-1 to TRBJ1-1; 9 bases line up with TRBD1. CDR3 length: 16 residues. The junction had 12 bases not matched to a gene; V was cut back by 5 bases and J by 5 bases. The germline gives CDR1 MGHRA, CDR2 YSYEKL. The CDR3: CASSTYRGREQTEAFF. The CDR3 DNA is TGCGCCAGCAGCACATACAGGGGGCGGGAACAGACTGAAGCTTTCTTT.

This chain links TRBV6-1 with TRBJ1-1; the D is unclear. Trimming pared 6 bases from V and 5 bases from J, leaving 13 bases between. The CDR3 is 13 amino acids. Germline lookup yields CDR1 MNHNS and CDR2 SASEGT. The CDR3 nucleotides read TGTGCCAGCAGCCCGACCAGTTTTACTGAAGCTTTCTTT. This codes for CASSPTSFTEAFF.

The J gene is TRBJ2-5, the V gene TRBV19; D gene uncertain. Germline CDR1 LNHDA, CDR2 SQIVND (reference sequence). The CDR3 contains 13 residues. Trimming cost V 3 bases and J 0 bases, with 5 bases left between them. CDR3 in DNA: TGTGCCAGTAGTATCTCGTACCAAGAGACCCAGTACTTC. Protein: CASSISYQETQYF.